A selection of T cell receptor beta chains follows, all from one sample in a study of CD8 T cells in Susac syndrome. TCRdb reprocessed the immunoSEQ multiplex PCR reads with MiXCR, giving one entry per CDR3 protein. This sample has 150,000 to 200,000 distinct CDR3 sequences, with approximately 95% found just once. The source material was CD4+ T cells from PBMCs. The source is a human donor with multiple sclerosis. The CDR3 runs from the conserved cysteine through the conserved F or W. A D gene is named only where the DNA matches it firmly. Part of the rows lack a size; the others show once, few, many or a class for expanded clones.

J gene | D gene | V gene | clone size | CDR3 DNA | CDR3 protein
TRBJ2-7 | NA | TRBV19 | NA | TGTGCCAGTAGTAATCTCGCTCACAGCAGCTACGAGCAGTACTTC | CASSNLAHSSYEQYF
TRBJ2-7 | TRBD2 | TRBV9 | NA | TGTGCCAGCAGCGTAGCTAGCGGACGCTACGAGCAGTACTTC | CASSVASGRYEQYF
TRBJ1-1 | NA | TRBV7-9 | NA | TGTGCCAGCAGCTTAGACGAGAACACTGAAGCTTTCTTT | CASSLDENTEAFF
TRBJ2-7 | NA | TRBV28 | NA | TGTGCCAGCAAGACTACGATCTACGAGCAGTACTTC | CASKTTIYEQYF
TRBJ2-3 | TRBD1 | TRBV10-3 | NA | TGTGCCATCAGCTCTGGGGAAACAGGGGGACATACGCAGTATTTT | CAISSGETGGHTQYF
TRBJ2-3 | NA | TRBV5-8 | NA | TGTGCCAGCAGCTTGACGGGGGTGACAGATACGCAGTATTTT | CASSLTGVTDTQYF
TRBJ2-3 | TRBD1 | TRBV24-1 | NA | TGTGCCACCAGTGATACAGGGGGAACTAGCACAGATACGCAGTATTTT | CATSDTGGTSTDTQYF
TRBJ2-7 | NA | TRBV18 | NA | TGTGCCAGCTCACCAACACTGGAGGTCGAGCAGTACTTC | CASSPTLEVEQYF
TRBJ1-1 | NA | TRBV6-5 | NA | TGTGCCAGCAGGTTGTCGATCGACACTGAAGCTTTCTTT | CASRLSIDTEAFF
TRBJ2-6 | NA | TRBV12-3/TRBV12-4 | few | TGTGCCAGCAGTCGCCCATCTGGGGCCAACGTCCTGACTTTC | CASSRPSGANVLTF
TRBJ2-2 | TRBD1 | TRBV7-2 | NA | TGTGCCAGCAGCTTAACGGGGGACAGGGCCCGGGAGCTGTTTTTT | CASSLTGDRARELFF
TRBJ2-2 | TRBD2 | TRBV27 | NA | TGTGCCAGCAGTTTGGAGGGGCCCGGGAGGTTCCCGAGCACCGGGGAGCTGTTTTTT | CASSLEGPGRFPSTGELFF
TRBJ1-2 | NA | TRBV29-1 | NA | TGCAGCGTTGACCCCAGGGAGGCCACCTTC | CSVDPREATF
TRBJ2-7 | NA | TRBV12-3/TRBV12-4 | NA | TGTGCCAGCAACTTTTACCCTGGTGACGAGCAGTACTTC | CASNFYPGDEQYF
TRBJ1-1 | TRBD1 | TRBV12-3/TRBV12-4 | NA | TGTGCCAGCAGAACTGGGACAGGGGGCGGTCGGAACACTGAAGCTTTCTTT | CASRTGTGGGRNTEAFF
TRBJ1-5 | TRBD1 | TRBV30 | NA | TGTGCCTGGGATTTACAGGGGAGAAATCAGCCCCAGCATTTT | CAWDLQGRNQPQHF
TRBJ1-2 | TRBD1 | TRBV28 | NA | TGTGCCAGCAGTTCACCACAGGGGAAGGTCAATGGCTACACCTTC | CASSSPQGKVNGYTF
TRBJ2-5 | NA | TRBV7-9 | NA | TGTGCCAGCAGCTTAGTGGGGGCAGGGGAGACCCAGTACTTC | CASSLVGAGETQYF
TRBJ2-1 | NA | TRBV20-1 | NA | TGCAGCGCAACCAAGCTCCCGGGGTCAGTCAATGAGCAGTTCTTC | CSATKLPGSVNEQFF
TRBJ1-3 | NA | TRBV12-3/TRBV12-4 | few | TGTGCCAGCAGTTTAGCAGGGGGAAACACCATATATTTT | CASSLAGGNTIYF
TRBJ2-1 | NA | TRBV7-8 | once | TGTGCCAGCAGCCAGGGGCCTAGCGGCACGTACAATGAGCAGTTCTTC | CASSQGPSGTYNEQFF
TRBJ2-1 | TRBD2 | TRBV6-1 | few | TGTGCCAGCAGTGAGACTAGCGGCTCCTACAATGAGCAGTTCTTC | CASSETSGSYNEQFF
TRBJ1-2 | TRBD1 | TRBV7-2 | NA | TGTGCCAGCAGCTTTTCCAGGGGGAACTCCTATGGCTACACCTTC | CASSFSRGNSYGYTF
TRBJ2-1 | NA | TRBV11-2 | NA | TGTGCCAGCAGCTTAAACTACGACTCCTACAATGAGCAGTTCTTC | CASSLNYDSYNEQFF
TRBJ1-2 | NA | TRBV9 | NA | TGTGCCAGCAGCCCGTCGGACAGAAGTGGCTACACCTTC | CASSPSDRSGYTF
TRBJ2-1 | TRBD1 | TRBV9 | NA | TGTGCCAGCAGCGTAGGAACAGGGGGTAATGAGCAGTTCTTC | CASSVGTGGNEQFF
TRBJ2-7 | TRBD2 | TRBV3-1 | NA | TGTGCCAGCAGCCAAGGGCCTAGCGGGAGAACCTACGAGCAGTACTTC | CASSQGPSGRTYEQYF
TRBJ1-2 | NA | TRBV20-1 | NA | TGCAGTGCTATCCCAGAGAACTATGGCTACACCTTC | CSAIPENYGYTF
TRBJ2-3 | NA | TRBV20-1 | NA | TGCAGTGCTCCTTGGACGGGTCGACATACGCAGTATTTT | CSAPWTGRHTQYF
TRBJ2-7 | NA | TRBV28 | NA | TGTGCCAGCAGTTTGTGGCAGGGTCAGTACGAGCAGTACTTC | CASSLWQGQYEQYF
TRBJ2-7 | NA | TRBV27 | NA | TGTGCCAGCAGGGACAGCTCCTACGAGCAGTACTTC | CASRDSSYEQYF
TRBJ2-1 | NA | TRBV5-1 | NA | TGCGCCAGCAGCCTCGTAGGGGGGTATTACAATGAGCAGTTCTTC | CASSLVGGYYNEQFF
TRBJ2-3 | TRBD2 | TRBV20-1 | NA | TGCAGTGCTCCCGTTCGGACTAGCGGGGCAGATACGCAGTATTTT | CSAPVRTSGADTQYF
TRBJ2-1 | TRBD2 | TRBV11-3 | NA | TGTGCCAGCAGCCGCGGGGGGTACAATGAGCAGTTCTTC | CASSRGGYNEQFF
TRBJ2-2 | NA | TRBV7-3 | NA | TGTGCCAGCAGCTTTCGACAGACCGGGGAGCTGTTTTTT | CASSFRQTGELFF
TRBJ2-3 | NA | TRBV14 | NA | TGTGCCAGCAGCCAAGTGATGGGGGATACGCAGTATTTT | CASSQVMGDTQYF
TRBJ1-5 | NA | TRBV6-5 | NA | TGTGCCAGCAGTCCAGGTGATTATAGCAATCAGCCCCAGCATTTT | CASSPGDYSNQPQHF
TRBJ1-6 | TRBD1 | TRBV27 | NA | TGTGCCAGCAGTTCCCGGGACAGGGGACGATCACCCCTCCACTTT | CASSSRDRGRSPLHF
TRBJ1-1 | TRBD1 | TRBV3-1 | NA | TGTGCCAGCAGCCAACTGGGGGGGACAGGGTTCACTGAAGCTTTCTTT | CASSQLGGTGFTEAFF